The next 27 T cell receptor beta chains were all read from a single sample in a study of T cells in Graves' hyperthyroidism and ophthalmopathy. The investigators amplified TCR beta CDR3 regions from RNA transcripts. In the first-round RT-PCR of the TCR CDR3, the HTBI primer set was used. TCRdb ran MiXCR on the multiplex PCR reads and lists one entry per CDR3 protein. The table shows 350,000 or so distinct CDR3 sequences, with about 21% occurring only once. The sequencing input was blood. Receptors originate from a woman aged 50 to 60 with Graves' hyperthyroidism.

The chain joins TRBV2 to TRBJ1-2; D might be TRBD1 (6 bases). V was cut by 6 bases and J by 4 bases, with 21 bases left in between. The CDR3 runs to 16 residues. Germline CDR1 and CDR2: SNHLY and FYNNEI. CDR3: CASSSYRDKQTYGYTF. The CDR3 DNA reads TGTGCCAGCAGCTCTTACCGGGACAAACAAACCTATGGCTACACCTTC.

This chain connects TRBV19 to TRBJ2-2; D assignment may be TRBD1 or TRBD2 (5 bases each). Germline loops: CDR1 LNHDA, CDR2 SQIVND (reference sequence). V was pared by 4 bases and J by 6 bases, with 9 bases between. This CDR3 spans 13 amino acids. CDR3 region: CASSKMGAGELFF. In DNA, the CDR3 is TGTGCCAGTAGTAAAATGGGGGCCGGGGAGCTGTTTTTT.

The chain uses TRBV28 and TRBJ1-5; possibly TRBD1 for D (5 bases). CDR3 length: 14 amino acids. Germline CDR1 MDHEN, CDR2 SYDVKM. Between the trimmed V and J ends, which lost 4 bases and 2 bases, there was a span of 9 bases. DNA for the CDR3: TGTGCCAGCAGTTCAGGGTTTGGCAATCAGCCCCAGCATTTT. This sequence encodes CASSSGFGNQPQHF.

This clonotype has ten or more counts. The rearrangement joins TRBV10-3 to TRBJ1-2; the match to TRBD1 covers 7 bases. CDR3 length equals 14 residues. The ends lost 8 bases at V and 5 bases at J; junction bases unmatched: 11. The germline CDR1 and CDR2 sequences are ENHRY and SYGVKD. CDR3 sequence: CAILARQGGYGYTF. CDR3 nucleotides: TGTGCCATCTTGGCGCGGCAGGGGGGTTATGGCTACACCTTC.

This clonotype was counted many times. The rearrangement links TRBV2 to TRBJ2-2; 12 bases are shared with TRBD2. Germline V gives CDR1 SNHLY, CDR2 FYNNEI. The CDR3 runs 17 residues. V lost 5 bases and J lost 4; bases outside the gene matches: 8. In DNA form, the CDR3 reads TGTGCCAGCAGTCGACTAGCGGGAGACCGGGGCACCGGGGAGCTGTTTTTT. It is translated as CASSRLAGDRGTGELFF. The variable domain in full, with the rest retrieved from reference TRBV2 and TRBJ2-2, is EPEVTQTPSHQVTQMGQEVILRCVPISNHLYFYWYRQILGQKVEFLVSFYNNEISEKSEIFDDQFSVERPDGSNFTLKIRSTKLEDSAMYFCASSRLAGDRGTGELFFGEGSRLTVL.

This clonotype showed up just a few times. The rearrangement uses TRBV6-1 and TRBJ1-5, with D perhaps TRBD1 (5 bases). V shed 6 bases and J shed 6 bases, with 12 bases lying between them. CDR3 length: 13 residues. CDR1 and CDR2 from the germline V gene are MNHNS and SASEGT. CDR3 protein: CASRDSLPQPQHF. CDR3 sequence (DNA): TGTGCCAGCAGAGACAGCCTTCCTCAGCCCCAGCATTTT.

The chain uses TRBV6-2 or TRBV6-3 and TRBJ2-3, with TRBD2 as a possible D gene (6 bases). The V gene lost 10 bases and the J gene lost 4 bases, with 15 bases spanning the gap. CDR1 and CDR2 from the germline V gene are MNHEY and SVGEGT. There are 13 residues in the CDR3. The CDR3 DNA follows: TGTGCCACCACTAGCCCCACGGCAGATACGCAGTATTTT. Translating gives CATTSPTADTQYF.

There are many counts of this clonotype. CDR3 sequence (DNA): TGTGCCAGCTCACCACCAAGGGCCGGGGAGCTGTTTTTT. This encodes CASSPPRAGELFF. The chain has TRBV18 and TRBJ2-2; no clear D. V was pared by 0 bases and J by 6 bases, with 5 bases between. The germline V gene has CDR1 KGHSH and CDR2 LQKENI. The CDR3 consists of 13 residues.

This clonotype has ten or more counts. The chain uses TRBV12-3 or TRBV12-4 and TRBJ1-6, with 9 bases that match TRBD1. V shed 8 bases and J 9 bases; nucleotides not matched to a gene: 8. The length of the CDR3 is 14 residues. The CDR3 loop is CASARDREGSPLHF. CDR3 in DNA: TGTGCCAGCGCCCGGGACAGGGAAGGTTCACCCCTCCACTTT.

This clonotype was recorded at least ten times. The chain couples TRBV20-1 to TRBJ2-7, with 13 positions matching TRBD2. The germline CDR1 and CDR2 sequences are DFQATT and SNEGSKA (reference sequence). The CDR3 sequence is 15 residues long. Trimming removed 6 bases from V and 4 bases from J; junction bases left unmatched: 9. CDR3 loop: CSARPGLAGLYEQYF. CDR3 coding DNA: TGCAGTGCCCGCCCGGGACTAGCGGGATTATACGAGCAGTACTTC.

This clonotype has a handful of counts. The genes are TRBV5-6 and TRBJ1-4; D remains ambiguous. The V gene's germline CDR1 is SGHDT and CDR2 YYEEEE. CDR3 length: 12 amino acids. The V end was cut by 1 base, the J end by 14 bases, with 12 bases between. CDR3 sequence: CASSLRARGLFF. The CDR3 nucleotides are TGTGCCAGCAGCTTGCGAGCCAGAGGTCTGTTTTTT.

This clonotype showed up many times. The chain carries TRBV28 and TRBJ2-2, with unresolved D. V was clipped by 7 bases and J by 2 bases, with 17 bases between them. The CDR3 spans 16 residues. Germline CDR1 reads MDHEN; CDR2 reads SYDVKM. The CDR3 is CASTDLIPSNTGELFF. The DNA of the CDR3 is TGTGCCAGCACCGACCTTATACCCTCCAACACCGGGGAGCTGTTTTTT.

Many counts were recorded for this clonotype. CDR3 DNA sequence: TGCGCCAGCAGCCCTACTAGCGCCCTCACAGATACGCAGTATTTT. Protein sequence: CASSPTSALTDTQYF. The chain carries TRBV5-1 and TRBJ2-3; 7 positions agree with TRBD2. The ends lost 4 bases at V and 2 bases at J; junction bases unmatched: 7. CDR3 size: 15 residues. Germline CDR1 and CDR2: SGHRS and YFSETQ.

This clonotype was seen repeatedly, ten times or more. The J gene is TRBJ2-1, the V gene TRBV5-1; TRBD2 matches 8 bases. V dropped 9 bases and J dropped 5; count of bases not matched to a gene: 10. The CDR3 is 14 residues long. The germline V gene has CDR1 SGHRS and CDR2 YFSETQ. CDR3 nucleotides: TGCGCCACCTCTGCGGGGGGAGCCCACAATGAGCAGTTCTTC. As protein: CATSAGGAHNEQFF. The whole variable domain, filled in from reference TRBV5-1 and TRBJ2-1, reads KAGVTQTPRYLIKTRGQQVTLSCSPISGHRSVSWYQQTPGQGLQFLFEYFSETQRNKGNFPGRFSGRQFSNSRSEMNVSTLELGDSALYLCATSAGGAHNEQFFGPGTRLTVL.

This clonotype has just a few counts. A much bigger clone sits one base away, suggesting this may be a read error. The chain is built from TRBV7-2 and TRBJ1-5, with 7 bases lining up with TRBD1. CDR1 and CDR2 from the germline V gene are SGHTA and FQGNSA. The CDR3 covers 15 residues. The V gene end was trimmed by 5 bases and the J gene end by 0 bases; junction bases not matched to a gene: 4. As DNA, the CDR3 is TGTGCCAGCAGCCAAGGGGGCTTTAGCAATCAGCCCCAGCATTTT. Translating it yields CASSQGGFSNQPQHF.

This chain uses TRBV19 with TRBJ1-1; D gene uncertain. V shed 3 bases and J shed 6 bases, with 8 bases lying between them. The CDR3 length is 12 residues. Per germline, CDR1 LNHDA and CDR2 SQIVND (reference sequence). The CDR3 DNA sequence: TGTGCCAGTAGTATTCCTCGGTCTGAAGCTTTCTTT. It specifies CASSIPRSEAFF.

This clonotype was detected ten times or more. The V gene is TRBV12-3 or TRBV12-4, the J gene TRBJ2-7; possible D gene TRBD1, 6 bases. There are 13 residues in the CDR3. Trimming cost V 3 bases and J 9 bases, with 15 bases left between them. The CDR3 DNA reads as TGTGCCAGCAGTTTGTACAGGGCCCAAGGGCAGTACTTC. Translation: CASSLYRAQGQYF.

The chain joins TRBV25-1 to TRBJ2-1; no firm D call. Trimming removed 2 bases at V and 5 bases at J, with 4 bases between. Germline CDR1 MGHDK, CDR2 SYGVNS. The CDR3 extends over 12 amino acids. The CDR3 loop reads CASSEKNNEQFF. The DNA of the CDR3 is TGTGCCAGCAGTGAAAAAAACAATGAGCAGTTCTTC.

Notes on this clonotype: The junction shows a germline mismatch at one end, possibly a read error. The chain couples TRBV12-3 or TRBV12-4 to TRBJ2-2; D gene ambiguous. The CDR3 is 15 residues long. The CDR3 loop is CASSLEQTNTGELFF. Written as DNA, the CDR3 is TGTGCCAGCAGCTTAGAACAGACAAACACCGGGGAGCTGTTTTTT.

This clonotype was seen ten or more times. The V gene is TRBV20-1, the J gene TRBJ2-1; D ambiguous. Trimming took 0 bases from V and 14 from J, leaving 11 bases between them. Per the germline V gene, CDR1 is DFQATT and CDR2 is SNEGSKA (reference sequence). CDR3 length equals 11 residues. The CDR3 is CSARDRQAKFF. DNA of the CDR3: TGCAGTGCTAGAGATAGGCAGGCAAAGTTCTTC.

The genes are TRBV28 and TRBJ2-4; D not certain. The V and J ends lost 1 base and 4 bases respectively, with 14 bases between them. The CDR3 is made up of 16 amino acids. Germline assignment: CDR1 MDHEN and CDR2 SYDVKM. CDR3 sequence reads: CASSLFGYGEKNIQYF. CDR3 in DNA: TGTGCCAGCAGTTTATTCGGGTACGGAGAAAAAAACATTCAGTACTTC.

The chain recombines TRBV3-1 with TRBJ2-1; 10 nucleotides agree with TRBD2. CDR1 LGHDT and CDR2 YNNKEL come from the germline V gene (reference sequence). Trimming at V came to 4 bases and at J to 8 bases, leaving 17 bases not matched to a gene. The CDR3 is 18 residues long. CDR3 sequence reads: CASSRRGGLAGVLDEQFF. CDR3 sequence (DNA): TGTGCCAGCAGCCGAAGAGGGGGGCTAGCGGGAGTATTAGATGAGCAGTTCTTC.

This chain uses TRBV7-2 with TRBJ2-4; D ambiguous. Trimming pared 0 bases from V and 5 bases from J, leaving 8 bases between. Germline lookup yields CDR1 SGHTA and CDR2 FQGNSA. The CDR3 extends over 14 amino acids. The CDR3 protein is CASSLAWPENIQYF. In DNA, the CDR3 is TGTGCCAGCAGCTTAGCGTGGCCAGAAAACATTCAGTACTTC.

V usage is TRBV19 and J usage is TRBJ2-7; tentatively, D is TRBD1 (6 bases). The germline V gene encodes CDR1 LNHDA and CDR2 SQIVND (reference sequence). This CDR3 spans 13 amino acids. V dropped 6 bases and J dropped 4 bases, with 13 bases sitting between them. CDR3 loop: CASSMWGQYEQYF. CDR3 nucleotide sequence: TGTGCCAGTAGCATGTGGGGACAATACGAGCAGTACTTC.

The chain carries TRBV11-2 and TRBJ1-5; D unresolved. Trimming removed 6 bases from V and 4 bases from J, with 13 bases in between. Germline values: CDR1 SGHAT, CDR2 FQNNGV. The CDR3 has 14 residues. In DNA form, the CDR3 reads TGTGCCAGCAGTCACCTGGGCCGAAATCAGCCCCAGCATTTT. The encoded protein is CASSHLGRNQPQHF.

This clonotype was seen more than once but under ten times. The DNA of the CDR3 is TGTGCCAGCAGCCCTAGGGCTCGGGGGCGCTTTTGGAACTATGGCTACACCTTC. Translating gives CASSPRARGRFWNYGYTF. The rearrangement uses TRBV11-1 and TRBJ1-2; possible D gene TRBD1, 6 bases. The germline V gene has CDR1 SGHAT and CDR2 FQDESV (reference sequence). This CDR3 has 18 amino acids. The ends were cut back, 5 bases at V and 2 bases at J, with 24 bases in the middle.

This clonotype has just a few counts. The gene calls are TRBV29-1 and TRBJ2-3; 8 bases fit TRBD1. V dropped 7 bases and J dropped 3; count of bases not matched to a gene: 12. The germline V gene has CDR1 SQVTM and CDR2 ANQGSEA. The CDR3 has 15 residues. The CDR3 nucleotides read TGCAGCGCTCGCCCCGGACAGGGAAGTACAGATACGCAGTATTTT. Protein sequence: CSARPGQGSTDTQYF.